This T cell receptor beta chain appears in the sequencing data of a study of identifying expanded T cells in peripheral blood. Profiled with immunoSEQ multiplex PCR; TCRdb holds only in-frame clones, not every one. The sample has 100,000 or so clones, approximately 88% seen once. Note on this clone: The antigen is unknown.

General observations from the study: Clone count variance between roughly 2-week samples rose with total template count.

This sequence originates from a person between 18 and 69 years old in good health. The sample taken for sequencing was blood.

The CDR3 here is CASSAPTGGGEKLFF. The CDR3 DNA reads TGTGCCAGCAGCGCTCCGACAGGGGGGGGTGAAAAACTGTTTTTT. This chain connects TRBV7-2 to TRBJ1-4, with 9 bases that match TRBD1. Germline V gives CDR1 SGHTA, CDR2 FQGNSA. The ends lost 5 bases at V and 7 bases at J; junction bases unmatched: 8. The CDR3 runs to 15 residues.